This T cell receptor (beta chain) was sequenced for a study of identical twins (dated by TCRdb to about 2016). Notes on the research overall: To test whether fetal clonotypes persist, the study used deep sequencing on TCR alpha and beta repertoires from monozygotic twins, unrelated adults of various ages, and cord blood. To rule out contamination, replicate twin experiments were performed at different times with different library preparation protocols.

The full study reports these points: Because the same donors could not be followed over many years, the conclusions depended on cross-sectional statistical analysis. Abundant cord blood beta clonotypes carried fewer insertions; young adult naive repertoires showed a weaker similar trend, while memory repertoires showed none. Zero-insertion analyses could be partly confounded by invariant T cells such as MAIT and iNKT, though diverse VJ usage argued against such confounding for most clonotypes. A weaker excess of twin sharing was found in beta out-of-frame sequences because the signal-to-noise ratio was lowered by fewer shared sequences. Out-of-frame TCR alpha sequences shared between twins showed an excess of low generation-probability sequences compared with coincidental sharing between unrelated individuals. In monozygotic twins, out-of-frame TCR alpha sharing was systematically underestimated by recombination models, although the models agreed with sharing between unrelated individuals.

Every donor was a healthy Caucasian. The twin cohort comprised three pairs of female monozygotic twins, all aged roughly 18 to 30 years. The RNA used for TCR libraries was isolated from peripheral blood mononuclear cells. This clonotype was counted at least ten times. Its recognized antigen is unknown. Base qualities are not at hand, and no much larger clone is one base apart. Clipping removes 4 bases from V and 2 bases from J, with 11 as the unmatched junction base count. CDR1 is given as SGHAT and CDR2 as FQNNGV, both from the germline V gene. Including cysteine and phenylalanine, the CDR3 has 16 amino acids. Kept here is only the CDR3 DNA, which spans 48 bases and is read in frame from base 1. Library creation used 5' RACE. The instrument was an Illumina HiSeq 2000. Template switching introduced a universal primer binding site; the final cDNA contained a unique molecular identifier, enabling accurate counting of TCR cDNA molecules. Specific primers in the conserved constant-segment region were used to synthesize first-strand cDNA for the TCR alpha and beta chains. To control for contamination, each cDNA library was double barcoded with a SMART-Mk sample barcode plus Illumina barcodes. TruSeq adapter sequences, together with Illumina sample barcodes, were added in two successive PCR steps. The Illumina HiSeq platform was used with custom primers to sequence TCR alpha and beta cDNA libraries. The authors' analysis ran thus. Raw reads were processed with MiGEC to extract unique molecular identifiers, and MiXCR was used to determine CDR3 positions. Recombination models were inferred per individual with the repgenHMM and IGoR tools using an EM algorithm. Shared clonotype analysis was performed with the tcR package in R, normalizing sharing by the product of cloneset sizes. To study raw recombination free of thymic and clonal selection effects, out-of-frame nonproductive sequences were analyzed. Using fastp at Q25 and MiXCR, TCRdb reprocessed the public reads and kept productive beta chains. Rows with a matching CDR3 protein are joined into one entry that keeps the most common DNA and genes. These V and J calls derive from TCRdb rather than the authors' analysis. The sample table holds a few hundred thousand distinct CDR3 sequences, of which 9.6% were seen once. The ten largest clones add up to 2.5% to 3% of the sample.

These data are also associated with another study on yellow fever vaccine responses in identical twins. The second source states: The T cell response to vaccination in identical twins was reported by the authors to appear partly convergent and partly personalized. In identical twins, the study followed T cell clones that responded to the vaccine with precision.

The sequence was collected from a woman younger than 35 in good health. Sequencing was done on a sample of PBMCs. The chain is encoded by TRBV11-2 joined to TRBJ2-7; TRBD2 fits 7 bases in the junction. The CDR3 here reads CASSSQESGAPYEQYF. At the DNA level, the sequence is TGTGCCAGCAGCTCCCAGGAAAGCGGGGCCCCCTACGAGCAGTACTTC.